This entry lists 30 T cell receptor beta chains sequenced from one sample in a study of cytomegalovirus exposure and HLA in healthy donors. This PCR relied on a set of 60 Vbeta primers and 13 Jbeta primers. Libraries were prepared by immunoSEQ multiplex PCR; TCRdb keeps only in-frame clonotypes and omits some of them. The sample has approximately 180,000 clones, under 90% seen once. Sequenced material: PBMCs. The receptor set was obtained from a man younger than 35 in good health and CMV-seronegative.

The rearrangement joins TRBV28 to TRBJ1-5, with 7 bases identical to TRBD1. Germline loops: CDR1 MDHEN, CDR2 SYDVKM. This CDR3 comprises 16 residues. J lost 3 bases, V lost 6 bases, and 11 bases had no gene match. The CDR3 sequence is CASSRTGTADNQPQHF. CDR3 DNA: TGTGCCAGCAGCCGCACCGGGACAGCAGACAATCAGCCCCAGCATTTT.

This clone was counted between two and nine times. DNA for the CDR3: TGTGCCAGCAGCCCTTCAGTCAGGGCTAGCGGGGCATCGAACACCGGGGAGCTGTTTTTT. As protein: CASSPSVRASGASNTGELFF. This chain connects TRBV9 to TRBJ2-2; 9 bases align to TRBD2. Germline V CDR1 and CDR2: SGDLS, YYNGEE. The CDR3 is 20 amino acids. V lost 4 bases to trimming and J lost 0 bases; unmatched junction nucleotides: 16.

The chain couples TRBV20-1 to TRBJ2-7; D gene uncertain. Looked up from germline, CDR1 is DFQATT and CDR2 is SNEGSKA (reference sequence). With 1 base removed from V and 7 bases from J, the gap between germline ends came to 8 bases. The CDR3 length is 11 residues. CDR3 coding DNA: TGCAGTGCTAGAGCCCCGTCGGAGCAGTACTTC. It codes for CSARAPSEQYF.

V usage is TRBV5-4 and J usage is TRBJ2-3; 7 bases line up with TRBD2. This CDR3 is 15 amino acids long. Per the germline V gene, CDR1 is SGHNT and CDR2 is YYREEE (reference sequence). V was pared by 3 bases and J by 0 bases, with 4 bases of the junction left unmatched. The CDR3 loop reads CASSSLAESTDTQYF. Written as DNA, the CDR3 is TGTGCCAGCAGCTCCCTAGCGGAAAGCACAGATACGCAGTATTTT.

The CDR3 coding sequence is TGTGCCAGCAGCCAACACGCAGGGTGGGAGCAGTACTTC. Protein: CASSQHAGWEQYF. The chain uses TRBV14 and TRBJ2-7; maybe TRBD1 (5 bases). In germline, CDR1 is SGHDN, CDR2 FVKESK. V shed 2 bases and J shed 7 bases, with 12 bases lying between them. The CDR3 has 13 amino acids. The variable domain in full, with the rest retrieved from reference TRBV14 and TRBJ2-7, is EAGVTQFPSHSVIEKGQTVTLRCDPISGHDNLYWYRRVMGKEIKFLLHFVKESKQDESGMPNNRFLAERTGGTYSTLKVQPAELEDSGVYFCASSQHAGWEQYFGPGTRLTVT.

The chain recombines TRBV9 with TRBJ1-2; no clear D. Germline V gene data show CDR1 as SGDLS and CDR2 as YYNGEE. Trimming took off 4 bases at V and 4 bases at J, with 11 bases between the two ends. CDR3 size: 13 residues. CDR3 bases: TGTGCCAGCAGCCTCGGGTGGCGCTATGGCTACACCTTC. Protein product: CASSLGWRYGYTF. Together with reference TRBV9 and TRBJ1-2, the CDR3 gives the full variable domain: DSGVTQTPKHLITATGQRVTLRCSPRSGDLSVYWYQQSLDQGLQFLIQYYNGEERAKGNILERFSAQQFPDLHSELNLSSLELGDSALYFCASSLGWRYGYTFGSGTRLTVV.

The rearrangement joins TRBV27 to TRBJ1-1; weak D call: TRBD1 (5 bases). The V end lost 2 bases, the J end lost 2 bases, and 9 bases lay between the germline ends. Per germline, CDR1 MNHEY and CDR2 SMNVEV (reference sequence). The length of the CDR3 is 14 residues. The CDR3, as DNA: TGTGCCAGCAGTTTACAGGGATTTAACACTGAAGCTTTCTTT. Translating gives CASSLQGFNTEAFF.

The chain uses TRBV7-9 and TRBJ1-2; the D gene is possibly TRBD1 (5 bases). CDR1 and CDR2 (germline): SEHNR, FQNEAQ (reference sequence). The V gene lost 5 bases and the J gene lost 3 bases, with 16 bases spanning the gap. This CDR3 has 15 residues. CDR3 sequence reads: CASSPSRGSDYGYTF. For the CDR3, the DNA is TGTGCCAGCAGCCCCTCTCGGGGGTCGGACTATGGCTACACCTTC.

The rearrangement joins TRBV6-1 to TRBJ1-1; 7 bases map to TRBD1. CDR1 is MNHNS, CDR2 SASEGT, per germline. The CDR3 is 13 residues long. V was pared by 6 bases and J by 3 bases, with 4 bases of the junction left unmatched. This CDR3 reads CASRGTAYTEAFF. As DNA, the CDR3 is TGTGCCAGCAGAGGGACAGCTTACACTGAAGCTTTCTTT.

The J gene is TRBJ2-5, the V gene TRBV19; 7 nucleotides line up with TRBD2. CDR1 LNHDA and CDR2 SQIVND come from the germline V gene (reference sequence). The CDR3 sequence is 12 residues long. The trim removed 11 bases at V and 3 bases at J, leaving 6 bases unmatched. CDR3 sequence: CARRGREETQYF. Written as DNA, the CDR3 is TGTGCCCGCCGGGGGAGGGAAGAGACCCAGTACTTC. The variable domain in full, completed from reference TRBV19 and TRBJ2-5, reads DGGITQSPKYLFRKEGQNVTLSCEQNLNHDAMYWYRQDPGQGLRLIYYSQIVNDFQKGDIAEGYSVSREKKESFPLTVTSAQKNPTAFYLCARRGREETQYFGPGTRLLVL.

This chain joins TRBV6-5 and TRBJ2-2, with D perhaps TRBD1 (5 bases). CDR1 MNHEY and CDR2 SVGAGI come from the germline V gene. Between the trimmed V and J ends, which lost 2 bases and 2 bases, there was a span of 9 bases. The CDR3 length is 15 residues. The CDR3 here is CASSYTDTNTGELFF. CDR3 DNA sequence: TGTGCCAGCAGTTACACGGACACAAACACCGGGGAGCTGTTTTTT.

J is TRBJ2-1 and V is TRBV5-8; 9 positions match TRBD2. Germline CDR1 reads SGHTS; CDR2 reads YDEGEE. The V and J ends lost 0 bases and 14 bases, in that order; junction bases with no gene match: 6. The CDR3 runs to 13 residues. The chain's CDR3 is CASSLGLAAAEFF. CDR3 DNA sequence: TGTGCCAGCAGCTTGGGACTAGCGGCCGCGGAGTTCTTC.

The chain links TRBV6-5 to TRBJ2-7; 11 bases fit TRBD2. This CDR3 region has 15 residues. Germline V gene lookup returns CDR1 MNHEY and CDR2 SVGAGI. The ends lost 0 bases at V and 4 bases at J; junction bases unmatched: 2. CDR3 amino acids: CASSYSLAGGYEQYF. CDR3 nucleotides: TGTGCCAGCAGTTACTCCCTAGCGGGAGGTTACGAGCAGTACTTC.

Only one count was recorded for this clone. The chain couples TRBV7-3 to TRBJ1-1, with a possible D match to TRBD1 (6 bases). There are 13 residues in the CDR3. The V and J ends lost 2 bases and 6 bases respectively, with 10 bases between them. CDR1 is SGHTA and CDR2 is FQGTGA in the germline V gene. CDR3 in amino acids: CASSLQGRAEAFF. Written as DNA, the CDR3 is TGTGCCAGCAGCTTACAGGGGAGGGCTGAAGCTTTCTTT.

On this clone itself: An end of the junction differs from the germline gene, which may be a read error. The chain carries TRBV4-1 and TRBJ2-7; possibly TRBD2 for D (5 bases). Per germline, CDR1 MGHRA and CDR2 YSYEKL. The CDR3 spans 15 residues. The CDR3 spells CAISQVGVGTYEQYF. DNA of the CDR3: TGCGCCATCAGCCAAGTCGGGGTCGGTACCTACGAGCAGTACTTC.

The chain has TRBV28 and TRBJ1-1, with 10 nucleotides matching TRBD1. This CDR3 is built from 15 residues. Germline trimming cut 6 bases from V and 4 bases from J; bases unmatched to any gene: 8. CDR1 and CDR2 (germline): MDHEN, SYDVKM. For the CDR3, the DNA is TGTGCCAGCAGAACCGACAGGGGGCGGTCCACTGAAGCTTTCTTT. Protein: CASRTDRGRSTEAFF. Supplemented by reference TRBV28 and TRBJ1-1, the full variable domain reads DVKVTQSSRYLVKRTGEKVFLECVQDMDHENMFWYRQDPGLGLRLIYFSYDVKMKEKGDIPEGYSVSREKKERFSLILESASTNQTSMYLCASRTDRGRSTEAFFGQGTRLTVV.

The V gene is TRBV7-9, the J gene TRBJ2-5, with D tentatively TRBD1 (5 bases). Judging by the DNA end, TRBJ2-7 fits better; the J call may be wrong. The CDR3 runs 15 residues. Per the germline V gene, CDR1 is SEHNR and CDR2 is FQNEAQ (reference sequence). As DNA, the CDR3 is TGTGCCAGCAGCTTATTTGTGGGGCTCCTCTACGAGCAGTACTTC. Amino acid sequence: CASSLFVGLLYEQYF.

J is TRBJ1-5 and V is TRBV6-5; TRBD1 matches at 7 bases. In germline, CDR1 is MNHEY, CDR2 SVGAGI. The J segment lost 2 bases and the V segment lost 6 bases, leaving 7 bases of the junction unmatched. The CDR3 runs 15 residues. CDR3 in amino acids: CASSQQGFGNQPQHF. CDR3 nucleotide sequence: TGTGCCAGCAGCCAACAGGGGTTTGGCAATCAGCCCCAGCATTTT.

The gene calls are TRBV30 and TRBJ2-5; 7 bases agree with TRBD1. The germline V gene encodes CDR1 GTSNPN and CDR2 SVGIG (reference sequence). After removal of 0 bases from V and 7 bases from J, the junction contained 8 bases not matched to a gene. The CDR3 has 14 residues. CDR3 coding DNA: TGTGCCTGGAGTGTGCCGACAGGGACGGGGACCCAGTACTTC. Its translation: CAWSVPTGTGTQYF.

The chain has TRBV13 and TRBJ2-7; a weak D match, TRBD2 (5 bases). Germline assignment: CDR1 PRHDT and CDR2 FYEKMQ (reference sequence). The CDR3 spans 13 residues. Trimming pared 5 bases from V and 3 bases from J, leaving 11 bases between. This chain's CDR3 is CASSPPRDYEQYF. Here the CDR3 DNA reads TGTGCCAGCAGCCCACCCCGGGACTACGAGCAGTACTTC.

The chain employs TRBV5-1 and TRBJ1-3; tentative D call: TRBD1 (6 bases). CDR3 length: 14 residues. Germline lookup yields CDR1 SGHRS and CDR2 YFSETQ. Between the trimmed V and J ends, which lost 4 bases and 2 bases, there was a span of 10 bases. The CDR3 nucleotides read TGCGCCAGCAGCCTCGGGGGGCCTGGAAACACCATATATTTT. Translating it yields CASSLGGPGNTIYF.

The gene calls are TRBV19 and TRBJ2-1; perhaps TRBD2 as D (6 bases). Germline V lookup: CDR1 LNHDA, CDR2 SQIVND (reference sequence). The V end was cut by 3 bases, the J end by 4 bases, with 13 bases between. There are 15 residues in the CDR3. The CDR3 DNA reads as TGTGCCAGTAGTATCGGAGGGGTTATTTACAATGAGCAGTTCTTC. Translated, it gives CASSIGGVIYNEQFF.

J is TRBJ2-2 and V is TRBV11-2, with D perhaps matching TRBD2 (6 bases). The V end was cut by 7 bases, the J end by 9 bases, with 15 bases between. CDR1 SGHAT and CDR2 FQNNGV come from the germline V gene. The CDR3 has 13 amino acids. This CDR3 reads CASKRGGSRELFF. CDR3 DNA sequence: TGTGCCAGCAAACGTGGAGGGTCCAGGGAGCTGTTTTTT.

The CDR3 loop is CASSLDGKETQYF. Here the CDR3 DNA reads TGTGCCAGCAGCTTAGACGGGAAAGAGACCCAGTACTTC. This rearrangement joins TRBV7-9 to TRBJ2-5, with D possibly matching TRBD2 (5 bases). The CDR3 has 13 amino acids. Germline CDR1 and CDR2: SEHNR and FQNEAQ (reference sequence). V was cut by 1 base and J by 3 bases, with 6 bases left in between.

The CDR3 nucleotides are TGTGCCAGCAGCCTCCAGACAGGGGGTAATTCACCCCTCCACTTT. It is translated as CASSLQTGGNSPLHF. The chain joins TRBV5-5 to TRBJ1-6, with 9 bases identical to TRBD1. The CDR3 is 15 residues long. Germline V gene lookup returns CDR1 SGHKS and CDR2 YYEKEE (reference sequence). Trimming took 4 bases from V and 6 from J; bases not matched to a gene: 5.

This chain links TRBV2 with TRBJ1-5; TRBD1 might be the D (6 bases). The germline V and J ends were trimmed by 7 bases and 8 bases, with 15 bases remaining between them. This CDR3 comprises 13 residues. Germline V lookup: CDR1 SNHLY, CDR2 FYNNEI. The CDR3 reads CASNYQGYEPQHF. CDR3 sequence (DNA): TGTGCCAGCAATTACCAGGGGTACGAGCCCCAGCATTTT. The full variable domain, in which reference TRBV2 and TRBJ1-5 provide the parts outside the CDR3, is EPEVTQTPSHQVTQMGQEVILRCVPISNHLYFYWYRQILGQKVEFLVSFYNNEISEKSEIFDDQFSVERPDGSNFTLKIRSTKLEDSAMYFCASNYQGYEPQHFGDGTRLSIL.

The chain joins TRBV6-1 to TRBJ2-5; D possibly corresponds to TRBD2 (6 bases). Trimming took off 5 bases at V and 5 bases at J, with 15 bases between the two ends. The CDR3 extends over 14 amino acids. Germline values: CDR1 MNHNS, CDR2 SASEGT. CDR3 region: CASSTNIRGETQYF. In DNA, the CDR3 is TGTGCCAGCAGTACCAACATTCGGGGGGAGACCCAGTACTTC.

The chain uses TRBV5-1 and TRBJ2-5; 7 bases agree with TRBD2. Near its end, the DNA agrees better with TRBJ2-7, so the J call may be wrong. The length of the CDR3 is 15 residues. Looked up from germline, CDR1 is SGHRS and CDR2 is YFSETQ. The CDR3 sequence: CASSLAIGTTYEQYF. CDR3 nucleotides: TGCGCCAGCAGCTTGGCCATCGGGACTACCTACGAGCAGTACTTC.

In this sample, this clone turned up a few times. This sequence joins TRBV11-3 and TRBJ2-2; no definite D call. Germline lookup yields CDR1 SGHNT and CDR2 YENEEA. V dropped 2 bases and J dropped 3 bases, with 10 bases sitting between them. The CDR3 extends over 15 amino acids. CDR3 DNA sequence: TGTGCCAGCAGCTTATTCCGAGAGGACACCGGGGAGCTGTTTTTT. Translated: CASSLFREDTGELFF.

The rearrangement uses TRBV7-6 and TRBJ2-5; D is perhaps TRBD2 (5 bases). V dropped 5 bases and J dropped 5 bases, with 9 bases sitting between them. The CDR3 length is 12 residues. Germline values: CDR1 SGHVS, CDR2 FNYEAQ. The CDR3 nucleotides are TGTGCCAGCAGCCCCTCGGGGGAGACCCAGTACTTC. It is translated as CASSPSGETQYF.